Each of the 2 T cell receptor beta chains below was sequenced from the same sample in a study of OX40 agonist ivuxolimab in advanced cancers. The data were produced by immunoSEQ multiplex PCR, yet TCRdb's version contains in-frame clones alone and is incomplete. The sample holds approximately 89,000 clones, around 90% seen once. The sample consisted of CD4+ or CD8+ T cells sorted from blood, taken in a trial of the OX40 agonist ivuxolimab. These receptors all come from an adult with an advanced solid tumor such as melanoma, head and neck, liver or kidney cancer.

CDR3 sequence (DNA): TGTGCCAGCAGCCAACAAGGACAGGGGGAGACCCAGTACTTC. Translating gives CASSQQGQGETQYF. The chain combines TRBV5-4 with TRBJ2-5; TRBD1 agrees at 9 bases. Germline CDR1 is SGHNT and CDR2 is YYREEE (reference sequence). Unmatched junction bases numbered 6, after V lost 4 bases and J lost 5 bases. The CDR3 loop spans 14 amino acids.

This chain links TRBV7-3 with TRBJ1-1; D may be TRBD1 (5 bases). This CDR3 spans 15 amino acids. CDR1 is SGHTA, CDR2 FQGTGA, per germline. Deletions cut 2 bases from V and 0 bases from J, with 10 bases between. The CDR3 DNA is TGTGCCAGCAGCTTATACCCAGGGATGAACACTGAAGCTTTCTTT. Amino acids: CASSLYPGMNTEAFF.